The 5 T cell receptor beta chains reported below all come from one sample, sequenced in a study of identical twins. TCRdb ran MiXCR on the 5' RACE reads and lists one entry per CDR3 protein. The sample holds 450,000 to 600,000 distinct CDR3 sequences, under 25% seen once. These data were also reused for a study on yellow fever vaccine responses in identical twins.

The material sequenced was CD4+ T cells sorted from blood. Receptor source: a young woman in good health.

The sample holds a few counts of this clonotype. This rearrangement joins TRBV5-1 to TRBJ1-2; no clear D gene. V was clipped by 0 bases and J by 2 bases, with 11 bases between them. There are 15 residues in the CDR3. CDR1 is SGHRS and CDR2 is YFSETQ in the germline V gene. The CDR3 reads CASSLEAERNYGYTF. In DNA form, the CDR3 reads TGCGCCAGCAGCTTGGAGGCCGAGAGAAACTATGGCTACACCTTC.

In its sample, this clonotype was seen many times. The chain has TRBV12-3 or TRBV12-4 and TRBJ1-2, with 8 nucleotides matching TRBD1. Germline trimming cut 6 bases from V and 3 bases from J; bases unmatched to any gene: 6. The CDR3 sequence is 14 residues long. The chain's CDR3 is CASSPGTGDYGYTF. CDR3 DNA: TGTGCCAGCAGCCCAGGGACAGGAGACTATGGCTACACCTTC.

V is TRBV11-2 and J is TRBJ2-7; 8 bases align to TRBD2. Losses at the gene ends were 0 bases for V and 4 bases for J; bases not matched to a gene: 11. Germline lookup yields CDR1 SGHAT and CDR2 FQNNGV. CDR3 length: 17 residues. CDR3 nucleotide sequence: TGTGCCAGCAGCTTAGATCTGATGAGCGGGAGATATTACGAGCAGTACTTC. Amino acids: CASSLDLMSGRYYEQYF.

The genes are TRBV18 and TRBJ2-3; maybe TRBD1 (6 bases). Trimming took off 5 bases at V and 3 bases at J, with 12 bases between the two ends. This CDR3 has 14 amino acids. The V gene's germline CDR1 is KGHSH and CDR2 LQKENI. CDR3 sequence reads: CASSKQGRTDTQYF. CDR3 bases: TGTGCCAGCTCAAAACAGGGACGGACAGATACGCAGTATTTT.

The V call is TRBV10-3, the J call TRBJ2-7; unclear D gene. The V and J ends lost 7 bases and 2 bases respectively, with 18 bases between them. Germline V lookup: CDR1 ENHRY, CDR2 SYGVKD. This CDR3 comprises 15 residues. CDR3 sequence (DNA): TGTGCCATCACCCACGACGGAGCCGCCCCCTACGAGCAGTACTTC. This codes for CAITHDGAAPYEQYF.